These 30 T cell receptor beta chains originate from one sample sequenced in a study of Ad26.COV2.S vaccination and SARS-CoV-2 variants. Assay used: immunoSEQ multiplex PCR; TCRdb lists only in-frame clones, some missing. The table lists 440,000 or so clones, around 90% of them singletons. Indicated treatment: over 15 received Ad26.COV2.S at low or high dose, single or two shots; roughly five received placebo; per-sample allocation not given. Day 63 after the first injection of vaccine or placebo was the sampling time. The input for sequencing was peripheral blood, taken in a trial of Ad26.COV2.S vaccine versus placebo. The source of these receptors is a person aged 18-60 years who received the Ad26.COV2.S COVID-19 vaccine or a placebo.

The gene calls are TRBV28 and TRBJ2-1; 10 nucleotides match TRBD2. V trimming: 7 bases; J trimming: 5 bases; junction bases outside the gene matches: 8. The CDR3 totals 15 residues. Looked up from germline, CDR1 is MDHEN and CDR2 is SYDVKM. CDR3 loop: CASTRELAGHNEQFF. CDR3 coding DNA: TGTGCCAGCACCCGGGAACTAGCGGGACACAATGAGCAGTTCTTC.

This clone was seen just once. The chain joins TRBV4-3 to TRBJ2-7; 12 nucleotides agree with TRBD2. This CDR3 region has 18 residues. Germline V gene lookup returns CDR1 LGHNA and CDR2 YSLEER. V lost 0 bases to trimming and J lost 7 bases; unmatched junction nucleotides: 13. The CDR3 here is CASSQDILAGGPVEEQYF. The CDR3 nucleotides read TGCGCCAGCAGCCAAGATATCCTAGCGGGAGGGCCAGTGGAAGAGCAGTACTTC.

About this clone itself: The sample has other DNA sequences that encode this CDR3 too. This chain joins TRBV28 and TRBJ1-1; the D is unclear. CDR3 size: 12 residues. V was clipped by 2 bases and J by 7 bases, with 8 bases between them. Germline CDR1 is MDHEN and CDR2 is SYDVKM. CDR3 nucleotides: TGTGCCAGCAGTTTAGGTGGAGGTGAAGCTTTCTTT. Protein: CASSLGGGEAFF.

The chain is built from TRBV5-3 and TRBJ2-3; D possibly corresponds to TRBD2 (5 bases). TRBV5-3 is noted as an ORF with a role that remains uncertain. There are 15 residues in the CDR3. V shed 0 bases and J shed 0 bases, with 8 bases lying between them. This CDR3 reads CARSLGERSTDTQYF. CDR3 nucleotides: TGTGCCAGAAGCTTGGGTGAGCGGAGCACAGATACGCAGTATTTT.

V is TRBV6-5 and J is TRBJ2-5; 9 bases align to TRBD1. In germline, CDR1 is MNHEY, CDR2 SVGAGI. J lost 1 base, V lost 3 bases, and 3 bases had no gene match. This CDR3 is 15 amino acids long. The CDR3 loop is CASSYTGGIQETQYF. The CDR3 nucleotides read TGTGCCAGCAGTTATACAGGGGGCATCCAAGAGACCCAGTACTTC.

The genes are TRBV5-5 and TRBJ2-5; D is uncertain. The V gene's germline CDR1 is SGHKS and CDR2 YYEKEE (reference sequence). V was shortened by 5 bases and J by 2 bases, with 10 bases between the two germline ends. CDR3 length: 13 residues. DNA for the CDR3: TGTGCCAGCAGTCTCGATCTTCAAGAGACCCAGTACTTC. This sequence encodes CASSLDLQETQYF. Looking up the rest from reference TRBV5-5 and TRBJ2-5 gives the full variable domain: DAGVTQSPTHLIKTRGQQVTLRCSPISGHKSVSWYQQVLGQGPQFIFQYYEKEERGRGNFPDRFSARQFPNYSSELNVNALLLGDSALYLCASSLDLQETQYFGPGTRLLVL.

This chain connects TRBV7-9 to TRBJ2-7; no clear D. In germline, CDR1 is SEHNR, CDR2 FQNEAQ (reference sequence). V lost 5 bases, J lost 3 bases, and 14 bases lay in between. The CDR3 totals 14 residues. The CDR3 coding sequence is TGTGCCAGCAGCCCGCCGCTGGGCAACTACGAGCAGTACTTC. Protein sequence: CASSPPLGNYEQYF. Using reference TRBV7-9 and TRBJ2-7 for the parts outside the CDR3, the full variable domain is DTGVSQNPRHKITKRGQNVTFRCDPISEHNRLYWYRQTLGQGPEFLTYFQNEAQLEKSRLLSDRFSAERPKGSFSTLEIQRTEQGDSAMYLCASSPPLGNYEQYFGPGTRLTVT.

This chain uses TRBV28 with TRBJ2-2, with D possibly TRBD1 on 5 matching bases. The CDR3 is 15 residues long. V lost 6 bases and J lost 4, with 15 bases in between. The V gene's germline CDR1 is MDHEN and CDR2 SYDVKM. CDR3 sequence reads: CASSLAVGVTGELFF. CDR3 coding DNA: TGTGCCAGCAGCCTTGCCGTAGGGGTCACCGGGGAGCTGTTTTTT.

CDR3 sequence reads: CATSRDDSGDTDTQYF. The CDR3 nucleotides read TGTGCCACCAGCAGAGATGACTCAGGAGACACAGATACGCAGTATTTT. J is TRBJ2-3 and V is TRBV15; D unclear. CDR1 is LNHNV, CDR2 YYDKDF, per germline (reference sequence). The CDR3 has 16 residues. Between the trimmed V and J ends, which lost 0 bases and 2 bases, there was a span of 12 bases.

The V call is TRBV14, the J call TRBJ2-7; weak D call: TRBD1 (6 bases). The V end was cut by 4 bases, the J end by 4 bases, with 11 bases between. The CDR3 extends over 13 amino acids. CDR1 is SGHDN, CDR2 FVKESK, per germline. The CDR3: CASSPGVGYEQYF. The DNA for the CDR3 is TGTGCCAGCAGCCCAGGGGTAGGGTACGAGCAGTACTTC.

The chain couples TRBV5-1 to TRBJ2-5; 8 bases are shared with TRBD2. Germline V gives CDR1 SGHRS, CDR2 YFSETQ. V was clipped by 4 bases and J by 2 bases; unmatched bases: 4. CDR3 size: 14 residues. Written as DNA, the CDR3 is TGCGCCAGCAGCCTAGGGACTAGTCAAGAGACCCAGTACTTC. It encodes CASSLGTSQETQYF.

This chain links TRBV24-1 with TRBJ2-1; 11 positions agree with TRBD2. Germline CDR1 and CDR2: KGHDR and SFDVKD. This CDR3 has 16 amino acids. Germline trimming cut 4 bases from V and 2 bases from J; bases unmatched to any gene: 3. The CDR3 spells CATSELAGGPYNEQFF. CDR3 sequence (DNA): TGTGCCACCAGTGAATTAGCGGGAGGGCCCTACAATGAGCAGTTCTTC.

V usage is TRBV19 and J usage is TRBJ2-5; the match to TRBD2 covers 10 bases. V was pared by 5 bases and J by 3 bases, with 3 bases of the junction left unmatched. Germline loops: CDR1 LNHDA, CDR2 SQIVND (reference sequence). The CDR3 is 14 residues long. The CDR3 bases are TGTGCCAGTAGTCACCTAGCGGGAGAAGAGACCCAGTACTTC. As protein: CASSHLAGEETQYF.

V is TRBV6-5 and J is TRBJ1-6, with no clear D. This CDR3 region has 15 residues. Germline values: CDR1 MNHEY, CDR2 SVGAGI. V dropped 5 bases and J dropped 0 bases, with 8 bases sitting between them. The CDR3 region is CASSRPSSYNSPLHF. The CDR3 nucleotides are TGTGCCAGCAGTCGACCGAGCTCCTATAATTCACCCCTCCACTTT.

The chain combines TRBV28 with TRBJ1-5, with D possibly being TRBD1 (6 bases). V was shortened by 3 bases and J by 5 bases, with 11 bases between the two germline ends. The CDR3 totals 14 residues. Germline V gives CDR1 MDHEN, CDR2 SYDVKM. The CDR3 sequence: CASSFGQPYQPQHF. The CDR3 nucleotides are TGTGCCAGCAGTTTCGGACAGCCTTATCAGCCCCAGCATTTT.

The CDR3 spells CASSLTLLAGSTGELFF. CDR3 DNA sequence: TGTGCCAGCAGCCTGACCCTCCTAGCGGGGAGCACCGGGGAGCTGTTTTTT. J is TRBJ2-2 and V is TRBV7-8, with 9 bases fitting TRBD2. The CDR3 spans 17 residues. The junction had 11 bases not matched to a gene; V was cut back by 5 bases and J by 4 bases. The germline CDR1 and CDR2 sequences are SGHVS and FQNEAQ.

The CDR3 region is CASSLMGLPYNEQFF. In DNA, the CDR3 is TGTGCCAGCAGCTTAATGGGACTACCATACAATGAGCAGTTCTTC. This sequence joins TRBV7-3 and TRBJ2-1, with 7 bases identical to TRBD2. Germline CDR1 is SGHTA and CDR2 is FQGTGA. Trimming removed 1 base from V and 4 bases from J; junction bases left unmatched: 4. CDR3 size: 15 residues.

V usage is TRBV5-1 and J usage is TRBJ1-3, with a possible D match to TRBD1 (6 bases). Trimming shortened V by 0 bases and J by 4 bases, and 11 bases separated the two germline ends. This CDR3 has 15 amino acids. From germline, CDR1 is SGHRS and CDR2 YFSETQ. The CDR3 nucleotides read TGCGCCAGCAGCTTGGCGGGGGGGCCGGGAAACACCATATATTTT. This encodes CASSLAGGPGNTIYF.

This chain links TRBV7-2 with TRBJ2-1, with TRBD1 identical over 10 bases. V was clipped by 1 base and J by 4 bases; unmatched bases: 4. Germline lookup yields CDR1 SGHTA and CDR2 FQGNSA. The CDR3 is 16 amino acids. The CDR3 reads CASSLGRTGGYNEQFF. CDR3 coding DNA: TGTGCCAGCAGCTTAGGTCGGACAGGGGGTTACAATGAGCAGTTCTTC. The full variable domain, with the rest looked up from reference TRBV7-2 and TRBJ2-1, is GAGVSQSPSNKVTEKGKDVELRCDPISGHTALYWYRQSLGQGLEFLIYFQGNSAPDKSGLPSDRFSAERTGGSVSTLTIQRTQQEDSAVYLCASSLGRTGGYNEQFFGPGTRLTVL.

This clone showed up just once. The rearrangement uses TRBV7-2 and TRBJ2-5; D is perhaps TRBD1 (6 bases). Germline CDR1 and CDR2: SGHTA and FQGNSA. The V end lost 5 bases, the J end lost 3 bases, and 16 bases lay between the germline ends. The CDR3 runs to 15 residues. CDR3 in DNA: TGTGCCAGCAGCATCCAGGGGTCGGTCGAAGAGACCCAGTACTTC. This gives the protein CASSIQGSVEETQYF.

The CDR3: CAISVPGTGGEMFF. The CDR3 nucleotides read TGTGCCATCAGTGTTCCCGGGACAGGGGGCGAGATGTTCTTC. V and J are TRBV10-3 and TRBJ2-1, with TRBD1 matching 12 bases. CDR1 and CDR2 (germline): ENHRY, SYGVKD. This CDR3 has 14 residues. The V gene end was trimmed by 4 bases and the J gene end by 15 bases; junction bases not matched to a gene: 10.

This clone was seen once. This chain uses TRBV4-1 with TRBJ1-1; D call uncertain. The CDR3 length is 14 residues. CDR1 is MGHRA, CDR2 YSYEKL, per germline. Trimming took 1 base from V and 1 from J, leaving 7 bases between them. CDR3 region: CASSQAPGNTEAFF. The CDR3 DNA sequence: TGCGCCAGCAGCCAAGCGCCGGGGAACACTGAAGCTTTCTTT.

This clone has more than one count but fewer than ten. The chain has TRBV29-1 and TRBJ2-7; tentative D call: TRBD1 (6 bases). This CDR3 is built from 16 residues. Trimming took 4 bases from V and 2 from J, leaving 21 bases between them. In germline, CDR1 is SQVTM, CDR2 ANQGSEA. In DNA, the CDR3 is TGCAGCGTTGGGGGGAACGAGGGACAAACGACCTACGAGCAGTACTTC. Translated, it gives CSVGGNEGQTTYEQYF.

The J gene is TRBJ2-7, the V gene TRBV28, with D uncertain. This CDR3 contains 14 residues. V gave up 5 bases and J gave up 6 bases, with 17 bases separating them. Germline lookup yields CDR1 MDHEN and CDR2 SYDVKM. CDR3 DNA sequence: TGTGCCAGCAGTCGACCGCTGGGGTACGCCGAGCAGTACTTC. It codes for CASSRPLGYAEQYF.

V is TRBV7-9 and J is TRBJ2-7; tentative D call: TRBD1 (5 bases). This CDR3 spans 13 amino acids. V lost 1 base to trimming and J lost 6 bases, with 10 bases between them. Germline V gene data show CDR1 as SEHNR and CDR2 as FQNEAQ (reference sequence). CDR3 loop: CASSLGTIREQYF. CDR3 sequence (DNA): TGTGCCAGCAGCTTAGGGACAATACGCGAGCAGTACTTC.

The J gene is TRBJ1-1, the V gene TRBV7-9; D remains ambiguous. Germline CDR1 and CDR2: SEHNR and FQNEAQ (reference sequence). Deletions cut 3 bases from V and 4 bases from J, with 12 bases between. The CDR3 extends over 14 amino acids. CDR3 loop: CASSFRSGFTEAFF. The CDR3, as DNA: TGTGCCAGCAGCTTTAGATCCGGGTTCACTGAAGCTTTCTTT.

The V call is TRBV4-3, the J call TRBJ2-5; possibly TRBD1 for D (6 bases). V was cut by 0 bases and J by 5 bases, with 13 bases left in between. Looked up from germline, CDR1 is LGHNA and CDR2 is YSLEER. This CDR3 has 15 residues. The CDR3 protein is CASSQDDRSGETQYF. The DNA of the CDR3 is TGCGCCAGCAGCCAAGACGACAGGTCCGGGGAGACCCAGTACTTC.

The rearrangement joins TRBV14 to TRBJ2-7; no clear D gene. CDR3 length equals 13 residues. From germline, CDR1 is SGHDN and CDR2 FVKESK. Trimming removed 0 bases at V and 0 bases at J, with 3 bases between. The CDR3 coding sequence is TGTGCCAGCAGCCAAGAGGGCTCCTACGAGCAGTACTTC. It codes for CASSQEGSYEQYF.

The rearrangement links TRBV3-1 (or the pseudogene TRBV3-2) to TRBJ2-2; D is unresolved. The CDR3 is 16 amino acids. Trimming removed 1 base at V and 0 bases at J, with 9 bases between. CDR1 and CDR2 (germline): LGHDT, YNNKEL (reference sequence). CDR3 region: CASSQVPGPNTGELFF. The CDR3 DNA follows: TGTGCCAGCAGCCAAGTCCCAGGACCGAACACCGGGGAGCTGTTTTTT.

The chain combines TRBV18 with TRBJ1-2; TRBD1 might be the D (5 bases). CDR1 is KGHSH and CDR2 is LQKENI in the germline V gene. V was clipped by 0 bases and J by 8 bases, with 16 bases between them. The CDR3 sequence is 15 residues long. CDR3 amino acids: CASSPPRDRNTGYTF. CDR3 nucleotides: TGTGCCAGCTCACCACCTCGGGACCGTAATACCGGCTACACCTTC.